Below are 18 T cell receptor beta chains sequenced from a single sample in a study of CD8 T cells in ankylosing spondylitis. Findings and limits, study-wide: A TCR beta motif of eight or nine highly homologous variants seemed to mark ankylosing spondylitis blood.

TCRdb recomputed calls from the 5' RACE reads with MiXCR, one row per CDR3 protein. The sample shows about 510,000 distinct CDR3 sequences, approximately 5.3% of them seen only once. These TCRs are of unknown antigen specificity. The sequencing sample was made of blood, either unsorted or a sorted T cell fraction (not recorded which). All receptors derive from a male donor with ankylosing spondylitis.

The V call is TRBV5-1, the J call TRBJ2-5, with 7 bases that match TRBD1. V trimming: 4 bases; J trimming: 7 bases; junction bases outside the gene matches: 7. The CDR3 sequence is 13 residues long. In germline, CDR1 is SGHRS, CDR2 YFSETQ. The CDR3 DNA follows: TGCGCCAGCAGCCTGACAGGGCTTGGGACCCAGTACTTC. It yields the protein CASSLTGLGTQYF. Using reference TRBV5-1 and TRBJ2-5 for the parts outside the CDR3, the full variable domain is KAGVTQTPRYLIKTRGQQVTLSCSPISGHRSVSWYQQTPGQGLQFLFEYFSETQRNKGNFPGRFSGRQFSNSRSEMNVSTLELGDSALYLCASSLTGLGTQYFGPGTRLLVL.

This clonotype was detected many times. The gene calls are TRBV7-9 and TRBJ2-7; TRBD2 might be the D (6 bases). Germline CDR1 SEHNR, CDR2 FQNEAQ (reference sequence). Between the trimmed V and J ends, which lost 5 bases and 2 bases, there was a span of 22 bases. The CDR3 runs 17 residues. The CDR3 coding sequence is TGTGCCAGCAGCCTACAGAGGAGGGTCGGTGTTACCTACGAGCAGTACTTC. Translated: CASSLQRRVGVTYEQYF.

This clonotype showed up many times. The rearrangement joins TRBV29-1 to TRBJ2-7; 7 nucleotides match TRBD2. The ends lost 4 bases at V and 4 bases at J; junction bases unmatched: 10. This CDR3 comprises 14 residues. The germline gives CDR1 SQVTM, CDR2 ANQGSEA. This CDR3 reads CSVVGGSSFYEQYF. The CDR3 DNA reads as TGCAGCGTTGTGGGGGGGTCCTCTTTTTACGAGCAGTACTTC.

Ten or more counts support this clonotype. V gene TRBV6-2 or TRBV6-3 combines with J gene TRBJ1-1; D ambiguous. CDR3 size: 14 residues. V dropped 8 bases and J dropped 2 bases, with 15 bases sitting between them. CDR1 is MNHEY and CDR2 is SVGEGT in the germline V gene. The CDR3 spells CASRLYAGNTEAFF. In DNA, the CDR3 is TGTGCCAGCCGATTGTACGCGGGTAACACTGAAGCTTTCTTT.

This clonotype has a count of ten or more. The rearrangement uses TRBV7-2 and TRBJ2-7, with a weak D call TRBD2 (5 bases). Trimming took off 5 bases at V and 3 bases at J, with 17 bases between the two ends. Germline-derived CDR1 and CDR2 are SGHTA and FQGNSA. The CDR3 covers 15 residues. This CDR3 reads CASSRPGRGNYEQYF. The CDR3 nucleotides are TGTGCCAGCAGCAGGCCAGGCAGAGGGAACTACGAGCAGTACTTC.

The chain employs TRBV7-2 and TRBJ2-7; D assignment may be TRBD1 or TRBD2 (5 bases each). V was cut by 4 bases and J by 4 bases, with 14 bases left in between. The CDR3 is made up of 14 amino acids. The germline CDR1 and CDR2 sequences are SGHTA and FQGNSA. DNA for the CDR3: TGTGCCAGCAGCTCCGGGACGGTACGATACGAGCAGTACTTC. It codes for CASSSGTVRYEQYF. The full variable domain, with the rest looked up from reference TRBV7-2 and TRBJ2-7, is GAGVSQSPSNKVTEKGKDVELRCDPISGHTALYWYRQSLGQGLEFLIYFQGNSAPDKSGLPSDRFSAERTGGSVSTLTIQRTQQEDSAVYLCASSSGTVRYEQYFGPGTRLTVT.

This clonotype was seen repeatedly, ten times or more. This chain joins TRBV7-9 and TRBJ2-5; D remains ambiguous. The CDR3 covers 15 residues. With 6 bases removed from V and 2 bases from J, the gap between germline ends came to 16 bases. Germline-derived CDR1 and CDR2 are SEHNR and FQNEAQ (reference sequence). The CDR3 DNA follows: TGTGCCAGCAGTAGTGGAGCCGCTACTCAAGAGACCCAGTACTTC. Its translation: CASSSGAATQETQYF.

This clonotype came up many times. The rearrangement links TRBV27 to TRBJ2-7; D may be TRBD2 (5 bases). The ends were cut back, 4 bases at V and 6 bases at J, with 13 bases in the middle. The CDR3 has 13 amino acids. Germline V gene data show CDR1 as MNHEY and CDR2 as SMNVEV (reference sequence). The DNA of the CDR3 is TGTGCCAGCAGTTCCCTAGGAGGCGGCGAGCAGTACTTC. Protein product: CASSSLGGGEQYF.

This clonotype was seen many times. The chain carries TRBV6-1 and TRBJ1-3; D gene ambiguous. V was trimmed by 8 bases and J by 4 bases, leaving 12 bases between them. Germline V lookup: CDR1 MNHNS, CDR2 SASEGT. The CDR3 covers 13 residues. CDR3 DNA: TGTGCCAGCGGCGAATGGGGAGGAAACACCATATATTTT. This codes for CASGEWGGNTIYF.

This clonotype was counted at least ten times. J is TRBJ1-1 and V is TRBV7-2; D call uncertain. The CDR3 has 16 amino acids. Germline V gene lookup returns CDR1 SGHTA and CDR2 FQGNSA. V lost 5 bases, J lost 1 base, and 17 bases lay in between. CDR3 protein: CASSPLTTRTNTEAFF. In DNA form, the CDR3 reads TGTGCCAGCAGCCCTCTGACAACGCGGACGAACACTGAAGCTTTCTTT.

This clonotype showed up many times. The chain is built from TRBV20-1 and TRBJ2-7; D unresolved. V was pared by 0 bases and J by 1 base, with 7 bases between. Germline V lookup: CDR1 DFQATT, CDR2 SNEGSKA (reference sequence). The length of the CDR3 is 13 residues. The CDR3 protein is CSARDVGSYEQYF. The CDR3 DNA is TGCAGTGCTAGAGATGTGGGGTCCTACGAGCAGTACTTC.

This clonotype was recorded at least ten times. The V and J genes are TRBV6-2 or TRBV6-3 and TRBJ2-1; D is perhaps TRBD2 (5 bases). The CDR3 sequence is 15 residues long. V was pared by 8 bases and J by 6 bases, with 20 bases between. The germline V gene encodes CDR1 MNHEY and CDR2 SVGEGT. The CDR3 here is CASAELGRAGNEQFF. The CDR3 nucleotides are TGTGCCAGCGCTGAGTTAGGGCGGGCCGGCAATGAGCAGTTCTTC.

Only a few counts were recorded for this clonotype. The gene calls are TRBV19 and TRBJ1-5; D is unresolved. Per germline, CDR1 LNHDA and CDR2 SQIVND (reference sequence). Trimming removed 3 bases from V and 5 bases from J, with 11 bases in between. This CDR3 has 14 residues. The CDR3 loop reads CASSMGLLDQPQHF. The CDR3 bases are TGTGCCAGTAGTATGGGTCTACTGGATCAGCCCCAGCATTTT.

The chain links TRBV20-1 to TRBJ2-5, with D possibly being TRBD1 (6 bases). V was shortened by 5 bases and J by 5 bases, with 15 bases between the two germline ends. Germline loops: CDR1 DFQATT, CDR2 SNEGSKA (reference sequence). The length of the CDR3 is 13 residues. The DNA for the CDR3 is TGCAGTGCTTATCCCCCTGGGGGCGAGACCCAGTACTTC. This codes for CSAYPPGGETQYF.

Many counts were recorded for this clonotype. V and J are TRBV7-2 and TRBJ1-1; 7 nucleotides agree with TRBD1. Germline loops: CDR1 SGHTA, CDR2 FQGNSA. This CDR3 contains 14 residues. V was clipped by 2 bases and J by 3 bases; unmatched bases: 3. The CDR3 sequence: CASSLRGLDTEAFF. The CDR3 DNA is TGTGCCAGCAGCTTAAGGGGGCTTGACACTGAAGCTTTCTTT.

This clonotype was seen at least ten times. The chain is built from TRBV6-5 and TRBJ2-5; D perhaps matches TRBD2 (5 bases). This CDR3 spans 13 amino acids. Trimming cost V 0 bases and J 5 bases, with 7 bases left between them. Germline V gene sequence: CDR1 MNHEY, CDR2 SVGAGI. As DNA, the CDR3 is TGTGCCAGCAGTTACTCCCCGGGGGAGACCCAGTACTTC. It is translated as CASSYSPGETQYF.

This clonotype was counted at least ten times. This chain connects TRBV4-3 to TRBJ1-2, with 7 bases aligning to TRBD1. Unmatched junction bases numbered 14, after V lost 1 base and J lost 0 bases. This CDR3 region has 19 residues. The germline V gene has CDR1 LGHNA and CDR2 YSLEER. CDR3 amino acids: CASSQGFGTVVIANYGYTF. The CDR3 bases are TGCGCCAGCAGCCAAGGTTTCGGGACAGTAGTAATAGCTAACTATGGCTACACCTTC.

This clonotype was seen at least ten times. The rearrangement uses TRBV6-1 and TRBJ2-6; 10 positions agree with TRBD1. CDR1 and CDR2 (germline): MNHNS, SASEGT. This CDR3 is built from 17 residues. With 6 bases clipped from V and 3 bases from J, the junction kept 8 bases outside the gene matches. The CDR3 nucleotides are TGTGCCAGCAGCGACGGGACAGGGGCGTATGGGGCCAACGTCCTGACTTTC. Encoded protein: CASSDGTGAYGANVLTF.